The subject of this entry is one TCR beta chain. Its antigen is not identified. The data derive from a study of T cell repertoires in cytomegalovirus infection. General study findings and limits: CMV-specific HLA-C-restricted TCR beta clonotypes dominated the ex vivo response.

The CDR3 extends over 14 amino acids. Germline CDR1 and CDR2: MNHEY and SVGAGI. V dropped 2 bases and J dropped 6; count of bases not matched to a gene: 6. Using its own MiXCR run on the reads, TCRdb lists one record per CDR3 protein. The top ten hold more than 40% of the sample, which has about 570,000 distinct CDR3 sequences, approximately 40% seen once. The TCR was taken from a human donor in good health (CMV status not recorded). Some clones in this sample may be carry-over from other donors' samples. The V call is TRBV6-5, the J call TRBJ1-2; 7 positions agree with TRBD1. Sequences were derived from cultured PBMCs, sampled from culture after CMV antigen stimulation. CDR3 sequence reads: CASSYQGGSDGYTF. For the CDR3, the DNA is TGTGCCAGCAGTTACCAGGGGGGCTCAGATGGCTACACCTTC.